This TCR beta chain was sequenced for a study of siplizumab effects on memory and regulatory T cells. CDR1 is SGHVS and CDR2 is FQNEAQ in the germline V gene. The CDR3 covers 13 residues. V was cut by 4 bases and J by 2 bases, with 6 bases left in between. The assay covered 75,000 to 100,000 TCR templates per sample. TCRdb keeps only in-frame clones here, not all; method: immunoSEQ multiplex PCR. Of some 7,000 clones listed, around 72% are singletons. The chain couples TRBV7-8 to TRBJ2-1; TRBD2 is a possible D gene (5 bases). Sequenced: effector memory CD8+ T cells sorted from blood. Subset noted: unstimulated CD8+ effector memory T cells. This TCR was sampled from a human donor in good health. CDR3 protein: CASSYSAYNEQFF. DNA for the CDR3: TGTGCCAGCAGCTATAGCGCCTACAATGAGCAGTTCTTC.